This T cell receptor beta chain is from a study of cytomegalovirus exposure and HLA in healthy donors. Findings of the study overall: Across donors, most TCRs were seen rarely, yet some public ones were widespread.

The donors comprised healthy bone marrow donors. Though probably carrying unrecorded immune exposures, donors were nominally healthy at sampling. Primers: 60 Vbeta forward and 13 Jbeta reverse. Produced via immunoSEQ multiplex PCR; TCRdb's table is partial and in-frame only. The sample holds around 160,000 clones; around 79% are singletons and the top ten take roughly 6.7%. Remarks on this clone: Antigen: not known.

The CDR3 consists of 11 residues. Germline V lookup: CDR1 MNHNS, CDR2 SASEGT. V lost 6 bases to trimming and J lost 5 bases, with 7 bases between them. The source of this sequence is a woman between 40 and 55 years old in good health and CMV-seropositive. The rearrangement joins TRBV6-1 to TRBJ1-1; D is ambiguous. Sequencing used PBMCs. The CDR3 DNA reads as TGTGCCAGCAGGGCAATAACTGAAGCTTTCTTT. Protein: CASRAITEAFF.